The rows below give T cell receptor beta chains drawn from one sample of a study of control samples from healthy donors and cancer patients. Produced via immunoSEQ multiplex PCR; TCRdb's table is partial and in-frame only. Here the sample spans more than 70,000 clones, just over 90% being singletons. Sample: blood. The receptors come from a woman aged 30 to 39 in good health. Both conserved end residues are part of each CDR3. The D gene is left open where the match is weak. Clone size is given for some rows only: seen once, a few or many times, or a class if the clone is expanded.

abundance	j_gene	d_gene	v_gene	CDR3nt	CDR3aa
NA	TRBJ1-6	NA	TRBV9	TGTGCCAGCAGCGTAAGCGGGCAGTACTCCTATAATTCACCCCTCCACTTT	CASSVSGQYSYNSPLHF
once	TRBJ2-1	NA	TRBV4-2	TGTGCCAGCAGCCAAGGACGGCGGGTTGAGCAGTTCTTC	CASSQGRRVEQFF
NA	TRBJ1-1	TRBD1	TRBV4-1	TGCGCCAGCAGCCAAGTTTGGCAGGGGGCAGGTGAAGCTTTCTTT	CASSQVWQGAGEAFF
NA	TRBJ2-7	NA	TRBV21-1	TGTGCCAGCAGCAAACAGGGTATAGGGAGTGATTCTTCCTACGAGCAGTACTTC	CASSKQGIGSDSSYEQYF
NA	TRBJ1-4	NA	TRBV7-9	TGTGCCAGCAGCCCCGTCGGGCAGGCAAAACTGTTTTTT	CASSPVGQAKLFF
few	TRBJ1-4	NA	TRBV30	TGTGCCTGGACCATCTATGGGGGGAATGGCGAAAAACTGTTTTTT	CAWTIYGGNGEKLFF
NA	TRBJ1-2	NA	TRBV19	TGTGCCAGTAGTATAGCGTCTTATGGCTACACCTTC	CASSIASYGYTF
NA	TRBJ2-7	TRBD2	TRBV5-1	TGCGCCAGCAGCTCCGGGACTAGCGGGTTATACGAGCAGTACTTC	CASSSGTSGLYEQYF
NA	TRBJ1-1	TRBD1	TRBV19	TGTGCCAGTAGTACGGGACAGGGGTGGGGGAACACTGAAGCTTTCTTT	CASSTGQGWGNTEAFF
NA	TRBJ2-3	TRBD2	TRBV7-8	TGTGCCAGCAGCTTAACGCGGGGGGGCACAGATACGCAGTATTTT	CASSLTRGGTDTQYF
NA	TRBJ1-5	NA	TRBV6-1	TGTGCCAGCAGTGAGAATCAGCCCCAGCATTTT	CASSENQPQHF
NA	TRBJ2-3	NA	TRBV30	TGTGCCTGGATTCGGGGGGCAACAGATACGCAGTATTTT	CAWIRGATDTQYF
NA	TRBJ2-5	TRBD2	TRBV25-1	TGTGCCAGCAGTATACAGCGGGGGGGTGAGACCCAGTACTTC	CASSIQRGGETQYF
many	TRBJ2-2	NA	TRBV6-5	TGTGCCAGCTTGCTGTCCAGGGTTGGCACCGGGGAGCTGTTTTTT	CASLLSRVGTGELFF
NA	TRBJ2-2	TRBD2	TRBV7-6	TGTGCCAGCAGCCCCCACCTAGCGGGGGTGGCCGGGGAGCTGTTTTTT	CASSPHLAGVAGELFF
NA	TRBJ2-7	TRBD1	TRBV5-1	TGCGCCAGCAGCTTCGGACAGGGGAACTCCTACGAGCAGTACTTC	CASSFGQGNSYEQYF
NA	TRBJ2-5	TRBD2	TRBV5-1	TGCGCCAGCAGCTCACCCCCGGGGGGACGGGGCTGGCAAGAGACCCAGTACTTC	CASSSPPGGRGWQETQYF
NA	TRBJ2-7	TRBD1	TRBV18	TGTGCCAGCTCACCCGACAGGGTAGCTCGTGGGCAGTACTTC	CASSPDRVARGQYF
NA	TRBJ2-7	NA	TRBV19	TGTGCCAGTAGTATTTCGGGGGCGCGCAGCTACGAGCAGTACTTC	CASSISGARSYEQYF
NA	TRBJ1-1	NA	TRBV14	TGTGCCAGCAGCCAAGATTTTCTAGCGGGCACTGAAGCTTTCTTT	CASSQDFLAGTEAFF
NA	TRBJ2-3	NA	TRBV4-1	TGCGCCAGCAGCCAAGACGGGCGGGGAACAGATACGCAGTATTTT	CASSQDGRGTDTQYF